Ten or more counts support the clone carrying this T cell receptor beta chain. Its target is unknown. This sample stems from a study of CD8 T cells in ankylosing spondylitis. Study-level findings and limits: Reportedly, significant enrichment of disease-linked clones occurred in matched ankylosing spondylitis synovial fluid. Apparently characteristic of ankylosing spondylitis blood was a TCR beta motif (about eight highly homologous variants). In the blood and synovial fluid of reactive arthritis, some motif variants had been previously reported.

Germline V gene data show CDR1 as LGHNA and CDR2 as YNFKEQ. The V end was cut by 2 bases, the J end by 4 bases, with 16 bases between. The CDR3 contains 16 residues. The authors made TCR beta libraries by quantitative 5'-RACE with molecular barcodes. TCRdb independently ran MiXCR on the 5' RACE reads; one entry per CDR3 protein. The sample consists of about 500,000 distinct CDR3 sequences, about 5% of them appearing once. Source material: blood, either unsorted or a sorted T cell fraction (not recorded which). This sequence joins TRBV4-2 and TRBJ2-3; a possible D gene is TRBD2 (6 bases). This clonotype was obtained from a male donor with ankylosing spondylitis. CDR3 sequence: CASSQTRYSSADTQYF. The CDR3 DNA is TGTGCCAGCAGCCAAACTCGTTACTCTAGCGCAGATACGCAGTATTTT.